What follows are 5 T cell receptor beta chains derived from one specimen sequenced in a study of blood T cell repertoires in COVID-19. The assay was immunoSEQ multiplex PCR, and TCRdb's table has in-frame clones only and misses some. Of approximately 230,000 clones in the sample, about 80% were seen once. The sample was peripheral blood. Source of these receptors: a man at least 80 years old with acute or convalescent COVID-19.

The rearrangement uses TRBV3-1 (or the pseudogene TRBV3-2) and TRBJ1-2; no definite D call. V was pared by 4 bases and J by 4 bases, with 16 bases between. The germline gives CDR1 LGHDT, CDR2 YNNKEL (reference sequence). This CDR3 region has 15 residues. CDR3 residues: CASSPVAHSVYGYTF. In DNA form, the CDR3 reads TGTGCCAGCAGCCCCGTTGCACACAGTGTCTATGGCTACACCTTC.

This clone was recorded only once. The chain combines TRBV14 with TRBJ2-1; the match to TRBD2 covers 13 bases. This CDR3 comprises 17 residues. The trim removed 0 bases at V and 7 bases at J, leaving 6 bases unmatched. CDR1 is SGHDN and CDR2 is FVKESK in the germline V gene. The CDR3, as DNA: TGTGCCAGCAGCCAAGATCTGGGACTAGCGGGAATAAATGAGCAGTTCTTC. Amino acid sequence: CASSQDLGLAGINEQFF.

The chain joins TRBV30 to TRBJ1-5; maybe TRBD1 (5 bases). Germline values: CDR1 GTSNPN, CDR2 SVGIG (reference sequence). The V end was cut by 8 bases, the J end by 7 bases, with 15 bases between. The CDR3 spans 12 residues. CDR3 nucleotide sequence: TGTGCCGCGAGTACGGGGGGACAGCCCCAGCATTTT. Translated, it gives CAASTGGQPQHF. The full variable domain, completed using reference TRBV30 and TRBJ1-5, is SQTIHQWPATLVQPVGSPLSLECTVEGTSNPNLYWYRQAAGRGLQLLFYSVGIGQISSEVPQNLSASRPQDRQFILSSKKLLLSDSGFYLCAASTGGQPQHFGDGTRLSIL.

The rearrangement uses TRBV7-9 and TRBJ2-3; 9 bases line up with TRBD1. CDR1 is SEHNR, CDR2 FQNEAQ, per germline (reference sequence). This CDR3 has 18 residues. V trimming: 3 bases; J trimming: 0 bases; junction bases outside the gene matches: 10. The CDR3 nucleotides read TGTGCCAGCAGCTTGAGGGGACAGGGAACTTCTAGCACAGATACGCAGTATTTT. Translated: CASSLRGQGTSSTDTQYF.

This clone has just a few counts. The chain employs TRBV7-9 and TRBJ2-1, with a weak D call TRBD1 (6 bases). CDR3 length: 15 amino acids. V lost 2 bases, J lost 6 bases, and 14 bases lay in between. Germline V lookup: CDR1 SEHNR, CDR2 FQNEAQ (reference sequence). DNA of the CDR3: TGTGCCAGCAGCTTATGGTCCGGACAGTTCAATGAGCAGTTCTTC. It yields the protein CASSLWSGQFNEQFF.